The 5 T cell receptor beta chains reported below all come from one sample, sequenced in a study of PD-L1 blockade in urothelial cancer. Time point defined: pretreatment peripheral blood. Measured with immunoSEQ multiplex PCR; TCRdb has only the in-frame clones, and not every one. The table includes more than 40,000 clones, 75% to 85% detected once. Sequenced material: PBMCs, taken around atezolizumab (anti-PD-L1) treatment. Receptors were obtained from a man between 45 and 60 years old with urothelial cancer.

This chain links TRBV4-2 with TRBJ1-6; 8 bases are a match to TRBD1. Trimming cost V 1 base and J 5 bases; bases outside gene matches: 10. This CDR3 region has 18 residues. Germline assignment: CDR1 LGHNA and CDR2 YNFKEQ. Here the CDR3 DNA reads TGTGCCAGCAGCCAAGGACAGGGGACGGGCAATGATAATTCACCCCTCCACTTT. This translates into CASSQGQGTGNDNSPLHF.

This clone was detected once. This chain connects TRBV7-6 to TRBJ1-1, with a weak D call TRBD1 (6 bases). V lost 6 bases to trimming and J lost 4 bases, with 18 bases between them. The CDR3 extends over 15 amino acids. CDR1 and CDR2 from the germline V gene are SGHVS and FNYEAQ. In nucleotides, the CDR3 is TGTGCCAGCAGTTCAGAGGGGGGAGGGGTCACTGAAGCTTTCTTT. It specifies CASSSEGGGVTEAFF.

The CDR3 here is CASSEVGGYWGNTIYF. DNA of the CDR3: TGTGCCAGCAGTGAAGTTGGGGGGTACTGGGGAAACACCATATATTTT. The rearrangement uses TRBV6-1 and TRBJ1-3; TRBD1 might be the D (5 bases). V gave up 1 base and J gave up 4 bases, with 14 bases separating them. The CDR3 contains 16 residues. Germline values: CDR1 MNHNS, CDR2 SASEGT.

This clone was found once. The CDR3 DNA sequence: TGCGCCAGCAGCTTGTTTTCTACGGCTAACTATGGCTACACCTTC. This codes for CASSLFSTANYGYTF. V gene TRBV5-1 combines with J gene TRBJ1-2; no definite D call. The CDR3 extends over 15 amino acids. Germline-derived CDR1 and CDR2 are SGHRS and YFSETQ. The V end was cut by 1 base, the J end by 0 bases, with 10 bases between.

This clone was detected a few times. The chain carries TRBV4-1 and TRBJ2-3, with 11 bases aligning to TRBD2. V dropped 0 bases and J dropped 5; count of bases not matched to a gene: 13. Germline lookup yields CDR1 MGHRA and CDR2 YSYEKL. The CDR3 totals 19 residues. CDR3 loop: CASSQEKASGGSRLDTQYF. The CDR3 DNA reads as TGCGCCAGCAGCCAAGAGAAGGCTAGCGGGGGGTCCCGCCTAGATACGCAGTATTTT.